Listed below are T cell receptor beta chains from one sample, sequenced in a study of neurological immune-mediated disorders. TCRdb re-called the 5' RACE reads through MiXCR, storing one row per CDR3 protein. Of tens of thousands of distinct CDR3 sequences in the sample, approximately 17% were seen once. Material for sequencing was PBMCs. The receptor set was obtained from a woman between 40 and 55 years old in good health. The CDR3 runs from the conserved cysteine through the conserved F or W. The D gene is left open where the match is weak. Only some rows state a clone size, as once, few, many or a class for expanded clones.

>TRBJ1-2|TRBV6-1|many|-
TGTGCCTCGAGGGGGGGGCTCGCATATGGCTACACCTTC
CASRGGLAYGYTF
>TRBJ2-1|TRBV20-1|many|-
TGCAGTGCTAGAGTGACCAGAGACAGGACGGCTTGGTATGAGCAGTTCTTC
CSARVTRDRTAWYEQFF
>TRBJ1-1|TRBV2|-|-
TGTGCCAGCAGTCAGAACGGTGGTGAAGCTTTCTTT
CASSQNGGEAFF
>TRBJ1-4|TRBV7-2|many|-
TGTGCCAGCAGCTTAAACCCCCTGGGGGTAGGGGAAAAACTGTTTTTT
CASSLNPLGVGEKLFF
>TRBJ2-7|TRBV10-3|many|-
TGTGCCATCAGCCCTGGGGGTCAAATCTACGAGCAGTACTTC
CAISPGGQIYEQYF
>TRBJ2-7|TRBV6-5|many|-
TGTGCCAGCAGTTACTCACAGGGATACGAGCAGTACTTC
CASSYSQGYEQYF
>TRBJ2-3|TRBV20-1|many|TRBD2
TGCAGTGCTCTGACTAGCGGGGGCACAGATACGCAGTATTTT
CSALTSGGTDTQYF
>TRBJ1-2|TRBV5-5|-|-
TGTGCCAGCAGCTTGGGAAGGTTTGACTATGGCTACACCTTC
CASSLGRFDYGYTF
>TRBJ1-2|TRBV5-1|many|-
TGCGCCAGCAGCTTGGGTTTGGGGGGCTCCGGCTATGGCTACACCTTC
CASSLGLGGSGYGYTF
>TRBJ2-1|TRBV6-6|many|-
TGTGCCAGCACTCCCGGGGGGGACAGCTCCTACAATGAGCAGTTCTTC
CASTPGGDSSYNEQFF
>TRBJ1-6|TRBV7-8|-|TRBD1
TGTGCCAGCAGCCTGACCCGGACAGGGGATGGCTCCTATAATTCACCCCTCCACTTT
CASSLTRTGDGSYNSPLHF
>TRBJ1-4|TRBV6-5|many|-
TGTGCCAGCAGTCCCGGACGGGCGGCTTTTGAAAAACTGTTTTTT
CASSPGRAAFEKLFF
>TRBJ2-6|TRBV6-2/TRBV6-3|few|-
TGTGCCAGCAGCTCCGGGGGCTCTGGGGCCAACGTCCTGACTTTC
CASSSGGSGANVLTF
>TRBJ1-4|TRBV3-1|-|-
TGTGCCAGCAGCTCAAGATCGGGGGCCCCTAATGAAAAACTGTTTTTT
CASSSRSGAPNEKLFF
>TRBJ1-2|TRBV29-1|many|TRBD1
TGCAGCGTTGATCGCACCGGGACAGGGTATGCAGAGGGCTACACCTTC
CSVDRTGTGYAEGYTF
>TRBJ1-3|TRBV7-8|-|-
TGTGCCAGCAGCTTAGCAAGGGTCCGCGGATCTGGAAACACCATATATTTT
CASSLARVRGSGNTIYF
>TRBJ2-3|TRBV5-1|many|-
TGCGCCAGCAGCTTGCCCGGGGGAGACGGGGCCACAGATACGCAGTATTTT
CASSLPGGDGATDTQYF
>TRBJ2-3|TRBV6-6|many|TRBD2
TGTGCCAGCAGCCCAGGACTAGCATCGCAGTATTTT
CASSPGLASQYF
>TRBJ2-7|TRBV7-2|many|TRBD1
TGTGCCAGCAGCTTAAGCGGACAGGGGGCTGGTGAGCAGTACTTC
CASSLSGQGAGEQYF
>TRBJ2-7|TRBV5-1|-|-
TGCGCCAGAAGCTTTGGAACAGCGTGTGAGCAGTACTTC
CARSFGTACEQYF
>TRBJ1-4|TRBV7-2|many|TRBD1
TGTGCCAGCAGCTCACAGGGGGAACTCGTGGGTGAAAAACTGTTTTTT
CASSSQGELVGEKLFF
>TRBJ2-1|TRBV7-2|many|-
TGTGCCAGCAGCTTCCGCCACGATATTGAGCAGTTCTTC
CASSFRHDIEQFF